The 13 T cell receptor beta chains below come from one sample, sequenced in a study of blood T cells in healthy people across ages (dated by TCRdb to between 2014 and 2016). Library generation was performed with 5' RACE. The sequencer was an Illumina HiSeq 2500. The second PCR ran for roughly 7 to 11 cycles and used a J-beta primer mix along with a sample-barcoded 5' primer. The public reads were quality trimmed at Q25 with fastp and then assembled into clones with MiXCR by TCRdb, keeping productive beta chains. Every CDR3 protein is listed once, alongside the most common genes and DNA of its rows. Counted in this sample were around 870,000 distinct CDR3 sequences; around 28% of them appeared once. The top ten clones comprise 17% of the sample. The specimen was blood. The receptor source for this set is a woman older than 75 in good health.

This clonotype was seen only a few times. It may be a read error: a sequence one base away is much more abundant. This chain joins TRBV7-2 and TRBJ2-7; D not resolved. The V and J ends lost 3 bases and 10 bases respectively, with 10 bases between them. Germline assignment: CDR1 SGHTA and CDR2 FQGNSA. The CDR3 consists of 11 residues. CDR3 amino acids: CASSFALVQYF. CDR3 bases: TGTGCCAGCAGCTTCGCGCTAGTCCAGTACTTC.

This clonotype was counted many times. The chain carries TRBV30 and TRBJ1-5; unclear D gene. The CDR3 is made up of 15 amino acids. Germline CDR1 is GTSNPN and CDR2 is SVGIG (reference sequence). The V end lost 0 bases, the J end lost 2 bases, and 11 bases lay between the germline ends. CDR3 sequence: CAWSVRGQGNQPQHF. CDR3 DNA: TGTGCCTGGAGTGTACGAGGGCAAGGCAATCAGCCCCAGCATTTT.

This clonotype was counted at least ten times. The rearrangement uses TRBV6-5 and TRBJ2-2; 8 bases agree with TRBD1. V gave up 5 bases and J gave up 4 bases; unmatched junction bases: 6. This CDR3 contains 15 residues. Germline V lookup: CDR1 MNHEY, CDR2 SVGAGI. CDR3 protein: CASSPQGATTGELFF. CDR3 coding DNA: TGTGCCAGCAGTCCTCAGGGGGCCACCACCGGGGAGCTGTTTTTT.

In its sample, this clonotype was seen many times. The V gene is TRBV10-3, the J gene TRBJ2-7; 7 positions agree with TRBD1. This CDR3 is built from 14 residues. Germline V gene data show CDR1 as ENHRY and CDR2 as SYGVKD. V lost 3 bases to trimming and J lost 2 bases; unmatched junction nucleotides: 4. CDR3 nucleotides: TGTGCCATCAGTGATAACAGGGGACCCTACGAGCAGTACTTC. It encodes CAISDNRGPYEQYF.

This clonotype was found a few times. The V and J genes are TRBV15 and TRBJ2-5, with 9 bases lining up with TRBD2. Trimming removed 0 bases from V and 13 bases from J; junction bases left unmatched: 6. Germline V CDR1 and CDR2: LNHNV, YYDKDF (reference sequence). The CDR3 is 13 amino acids. This chain's CDR3 is CATSREREGAWYF. CDR3 DNA sequence: TGTGCCACCAGCAGAGAGCGGGAGGGTGCGTGGTACTTC.

This clonotype was recorded at least ten times. CDR3 nucleotides: TGTGCCAGCAGCTCCTCGGGGGGCTGGTTCCAAGAGACCCAGTACTTC. Translation gives CASSSSGGWFQETQYF. The chain links TRBV7-2 to TRBJ2-5, with D perhaps TRBD2 (7 bases). Trimming took off 4 bases at V and 1 base at J, with 16 bases between the two ends. CDR1 is SGHTA and CDR2 is FQGNSA in the germline V gene. CDR3 length: 16 residues.

A note on this clonotype: A clone one base away is much larger, so this may be a read error. The chain has TRBV14 and TRBJ2-5; 10 positions match TRBD2. Trimming took 4 bases from V and 5 from J; bases not matched to a gene: 7. Per germline, CDR1 SGHDN and CDR2 FVKESK. This CDR3 is 15 amino acids long. The CDR3 DNA reads TGTGCCAGCAGCCGAAGGCTAGCGGGGGTTGAGACCCAGTACTTC. It is translated as CASSRRLAGVETQYF.

Note on this clonotype: Possible read error: a much larger clone is one base away. The chain employs TRBV6-2 or TRBV6-3 and TRBJ2-1; the match to TRBD2 covers 10 bases. The length of the CDR3 is 16 residues. Germline CDR1 reads MNHEY; CDR2 reads SVGEGT. The DNA for the CDR3 is TGTACCAGCAGTCAGTCTAGCGGGGGCTCCTACAATGAGCAGTTCTTC. Amino acids: CTSSQSSGGSYNEQFF.

With respect to this clonotype: This sequence may be a read error, since a much larger clone differs from it by one base. The V call is TRBV7-9, the J call TRBJ2-1; TRBD1 matches 7 bases. CDR1 and CDR2 from the germline V gene are SEHNR and FQNEAQ (reference sequence). The CDR3 totals 12 residues. The CDR3, as DNA: TGTGCCAGCAGCCACAGGGGAAATGAGCAGGTCTTC. Amino acid sequence: CASSHRGNEQVF.

Ten or more counts support this clonotype. The V and J genes are TRBV29-1 and TRBJ2-5; weak D call: TRBD2 (5 bases). Germline CDR1 and CDR2: SQVTM and ANQGSEA. The CDR3 is made up of 12 amino acids. V dropped 3 bases and J dropped 5 bases, with 10 bases sitting between them. For the CDR3, the DNA is TGCAGCGTTGATGAGGGCGCGGAGACCCAGTACTTC. Translated, it gives CSVDEGAETQYF.

Remarks on this clonotype: The junction departs from the called germline gene at one end, perhaps through a read error. The chain joins TRBV5-5 to TRBJ1-2; no firm D call. The CDR3 is 13 amino acids. Per germline, CDR1 SGHKS and CDR2 YYEKEE (reference sequence). CDR3: CAGSFDEHAGYTF. The CDR3 DNA follows: TGTGCCGGCAGCTTTGACGAACACGCTGGCTACACCTTC.

The gene calls are TRBV21-1 and TRBJ1-5. TRBV21-1 constitutes a pseudogene. The CDR3 length is 17 residues. The CDR3 bases are TGTGCCAGCACCCAAACGGGCAAGGGCATTGGCAATCAGCCCCAGCATTTT. Protein product: CASTQTGKGIGNQPQHF.

About this clonotype: Given a much more abundant clone one base away, this may be a read error. The rearrangement links TRBV27 to TRBJ2-5; D might be TRBD2 (5 bases). Deletions cut 8 bases from V and 11 bases from J, with 15 bases between. This CDR3 spans 11 amino acids. Germline V gives CDR1 MNHEY, CDR2 SMNVEV (reference sequence). This CDR3 reads CASVLAREQYF. In nucleotides, the CDR3 is TGTGCCAGCGTCTTAGCGCGTGAGCAGTACTTC.